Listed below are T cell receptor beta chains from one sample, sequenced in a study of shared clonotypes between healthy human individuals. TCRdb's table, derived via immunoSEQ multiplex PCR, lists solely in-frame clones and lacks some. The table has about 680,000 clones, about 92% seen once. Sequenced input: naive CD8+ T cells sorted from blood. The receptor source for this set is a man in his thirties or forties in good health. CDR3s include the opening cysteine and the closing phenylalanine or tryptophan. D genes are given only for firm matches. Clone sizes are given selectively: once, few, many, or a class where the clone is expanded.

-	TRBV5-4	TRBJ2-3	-	CASSLGSTDTQYF	TGTGCCAGCAGCTTGGGGAGCACAGATACGCAGTATTTT
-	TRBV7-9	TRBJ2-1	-	CASSSTLSIAENEQFF	TGTGCCAGCAGCTCAACTCTATCCATAGCGGAAAATGAGCAGTTCTTC
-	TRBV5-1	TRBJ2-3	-	CASTRGTDTQYF	TGCGCCAGCACCCGGGGCACAGATACGCAGTATTTT
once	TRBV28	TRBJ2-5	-	CASSEYRDQETQYF	TGTGCCAGCAGTGAATACAGGGATCAAGAGACCCAGTACTTC
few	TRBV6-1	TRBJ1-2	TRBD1	CASSGVGQGGGYTF	TGTGCCAGCAGTGGGGTGGGACAGGGAGGTGGCTACACCTTC
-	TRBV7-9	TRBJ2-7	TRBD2	CASSPPLAGEEGQYF	TGTGCCAGCAGCCCGCCACTAGCGGGAGAAGAAGGGCAGTACTTC
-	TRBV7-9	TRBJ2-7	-	CASSGDGTYEQYF	TGTGCCAGCAGCGGGGACGGGACGTACGAGCAGTACTTC
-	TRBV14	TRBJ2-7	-	CASSQEPGEQYF	TGTGCCAGCAGCCAAGAACCTGGCGAGCAGTACTTC
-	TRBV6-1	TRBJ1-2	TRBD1	CALEPGQGDGYTF	TGTGCCCTAGAACCGGGACAGGGGGATGGCTACACCTTC
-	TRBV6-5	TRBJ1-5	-	CASSFRESDQPQHF	TGTGCCAGCAGTTTCAGGGAATCGGATCAGCCCCAGCATTTT
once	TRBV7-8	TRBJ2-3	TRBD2	CASSLTVMSGRAGGTDTQYF	TGTGCCAGCAGCTTAACGGTGATGAGCGGGAGGGCCGGGGGGACAGATACGCAGTATTTT
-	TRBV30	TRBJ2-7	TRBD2	CAGSLADGYEQYF	TGTGCCGGGTCACTAGCGGACGGATACGAGCAGTACTTC
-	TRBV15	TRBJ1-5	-	CATSRDPAGKYQPQHF	TGTGCCACCAGCAGAGATCCTGCGGGGAAGTATCAGCCCCAGCATTTT
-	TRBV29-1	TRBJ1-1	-	CNVEDSSDITEAFF	TGCAACGTTGAAGATTCCTCGGACATCACCGAAGCTTTCTTT
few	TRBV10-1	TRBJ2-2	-	CASRESGLAGELFF	TGCGCCAGCAGAGAATCGGGACTGGCCGGGGAGCTGTTTTTT
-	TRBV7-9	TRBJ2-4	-	CASSSLGGTPYAKNIQYF	TGTGCCAGCAGCTCCCTAGGGGGGACACCTTATGCCAAAAACATTCAGTACTTC
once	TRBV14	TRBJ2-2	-	CASSQFKNTGELFF	TGTGCCAGCAGCCAATTCAAGAACACCGGGGAGCTGTTTTTT
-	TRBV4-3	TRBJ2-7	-	CASSQEWAGGREQYF	TGCGCCAGCAGCCAAGAGTGGGCCGGGGGACGCGAGCAGTACTTC
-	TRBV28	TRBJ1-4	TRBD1	CASSLPLTGEEEKLFF	TGTGCCAGCAGTTTACCGCTAACAGGGGAGGAGGAAAAACTGTTTTTT
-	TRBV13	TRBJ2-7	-	CASSLGLRDHEQYF	TGTGCCAGCAGCTTAGGCCTAAGGGACCACGAGCAGTACTTC
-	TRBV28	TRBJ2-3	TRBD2	CASGLAGGPADTQYF	TGTGCCAGCGGACTAGCGGGAGGGCCTGCAGATACGCAGTATTTT
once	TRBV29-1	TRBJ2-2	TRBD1	CSVAATGGNTGELFF	TGCAGCGTTGCGGCAACAGGGGGAAACACCGGGGAGCTGTTTTTT
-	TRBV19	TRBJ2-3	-	CASSTPPDTQYF	TGTGCCAGTAGTACACCCCCTGATACGCAGTATTTT
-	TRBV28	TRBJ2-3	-	CASSLGGLYTDTQYF	TGTGCCAGCAGTTTGGGGGGGCTTTACACAGATACGCAGTATTTT
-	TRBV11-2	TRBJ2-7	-	CASSPTGMREQYF	TGTGCCAGCAGCCCGACGGGGATGAGGGAGCAGTACTTC
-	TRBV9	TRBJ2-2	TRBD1	CASSVDWTGTPGELFF	TGTGCCAGCAGCGTAGACTGGACAGGGACTCCCGGGGAGCTGTTTTTT
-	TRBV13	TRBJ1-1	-	CASSLGLNTEAFF	TGTGCCAGCAGCTTGGGGCTGAACACTGAAGCTTTCTTT
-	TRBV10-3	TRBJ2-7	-	CAISESTEQYF	TGTGCCATCAGTGAGTCGACAGAGCAGTACTTC
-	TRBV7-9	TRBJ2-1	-	CASSARQSFSYNEQFF	TGTGCCAGCAGCGCTAGACAGTCTTTTTCCTACAATGAGCAGTTCTTC
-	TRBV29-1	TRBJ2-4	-	CSVEILGTQRAKNIQYF	TGCAGCGTTGAAATTTTGGGTACCCAGAGGGCCAAAAACATTCAGTACTTC
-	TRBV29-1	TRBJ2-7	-	CSVIIETGPYEQYF	TGCAGCGTTATAATTGAGACGGGCCCCTACGAGCAGTACTTC
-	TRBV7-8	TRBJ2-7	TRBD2	CASRFRASGSYEQYF	TGTGCCAGCAGGTTTCGGGCTAGCGGGAGTTACGAGCAGTACTTC
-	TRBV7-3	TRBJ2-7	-	CASSLDGLGPYEQYF	TGTGCCAGCAGCCTCGACGGTTTAGGCCCCTACGAGCAGTACTTC
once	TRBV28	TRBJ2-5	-	CASSSPSSGPRATQYF	TGTGCCAGCAGTTCCCCGTCGAGTGGGCCCCGCGCGACCCAGTACTTC
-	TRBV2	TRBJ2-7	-	CASSDAFEQYF	TGTGCCAGCAGTGATGCTTTCGAGCAGTACTTC
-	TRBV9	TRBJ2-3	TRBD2	CASSDSGSVGLGTQYF	TGTGCCAGCAGCGATAGCGGGAGTGTGGGGTTAGGTACGCAGTATTTT
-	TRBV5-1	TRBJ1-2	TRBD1	CASSYSGTEYGYTF	TGCGCCAGCAGCTATTCCGGGACAGAATATGGCTACACCTTC
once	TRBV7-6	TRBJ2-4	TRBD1	CASSLTGQGHIQYF	TGTGCCAGCAGCTTAACCGGACAGGGACACATTCAGTACTTC
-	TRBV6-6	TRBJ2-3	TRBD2	CATEAGGGTDTQYF	TGTGCCACCGAAGCGGGGGGGGGCACAGATACGCAGTATTTT
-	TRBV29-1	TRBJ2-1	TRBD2	CSVEGHREGQYNEQFF	TGCAGCGTTGAAGGGCACCGGGAGGGCCAATACAATGAGCAGTTCTTC
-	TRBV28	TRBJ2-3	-	CASTPSGGSTDTQYF	TGTGCCAGCACCCCGTCGGGGGGCAGCACAGATACGCAGTATTTT
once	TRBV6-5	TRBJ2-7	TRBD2	CASSSQVRTSLLEQYF	TGTGCCAGCAGTTCTCAAGTTAGGACTAGTCTTCTCGAGCAGTACTTC
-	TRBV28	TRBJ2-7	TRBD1	CASSSQGTGIYEQYF	TGTGCCAGCAGTTCCCAAGGGACAGGGATCTACGAGCAGTACTTC
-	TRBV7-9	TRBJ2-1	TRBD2	CASSPPVGRESNEQFF	TGTGCCAGCAGCCCCCCCGTTGGGCGGGAGAGCAATGAGCAGTTCTTC
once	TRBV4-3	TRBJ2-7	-	CASSPGTVYEQYF	TGCGCCAGCAGCCCTGGGACCGTTTACGAGCAGTACTTC
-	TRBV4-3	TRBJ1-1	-	CASSQVRGFEAFF	TGCGCCAGCAGCCAAGTAAGGGGGTTTGAAGCTTTCTTT
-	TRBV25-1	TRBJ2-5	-	CASSERVGRGLETQYF	TGTGCCAGCAGTGAAAGGGTCGGCAGGGGACTCGAGACCCAGTACTTC
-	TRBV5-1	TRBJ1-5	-	CASSPRGGSNQPQHF	TGCGCCAGCAGCCCGAGGGGGGGTAGCAATCAGCCCCAGCATTTT
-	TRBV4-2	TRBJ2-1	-	CASSQEYWDEQFF	TGTGCCAGCAGCCAAGAATATTGGGATGAGCAGTTCTTC
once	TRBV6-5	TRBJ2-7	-	CASSYGEYEQYF	TGTGCCAGCAGTTACGGTGAATACGAGCAGTACTTC
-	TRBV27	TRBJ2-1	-	CASSQGGPSEQFF	TGTGCCAGCAGCCAAGGGGGTCCAAGTGAGCAGTTCTTC
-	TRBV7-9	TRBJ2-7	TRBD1	CASSSPDRGQLEQYF	TGTGCCAGCAGCTCGCCGGACAGGGGGCAACTCGAGCAGTACTTC